This section outlines one TCR beta chain sequence together with its context. The data derive from a study of T cell responses to AZD1222 COVID-19 vaccine. Assay used: immunoSEQ multiplex PCR; TCRdb lists only in-frame clones, some missing. Of approximately 150,000 clones in the sample, over 75% were seen once. V trimming: 0 bases; J trimming: 7 bases; junction bases outside the gene matches: 3. The CDR3 spans 15 residues. Germline CDR1 and CDR2: SNHLY and FYNNEI. The chain uses TRBV2 and TRBJ1-5; 10 bases fit TRBD1. This TCR derives from an adult in good health. Specimen: peripheral blood, collected on day 0 of AZD1222 vaccination. This CDR3 reads CASSEARTGGQPQHF. DNA of the CDR3: TGTGCCAGCAGTGAAGCTAGGACAGGGGGGCAGCCCCAGCATTTT.